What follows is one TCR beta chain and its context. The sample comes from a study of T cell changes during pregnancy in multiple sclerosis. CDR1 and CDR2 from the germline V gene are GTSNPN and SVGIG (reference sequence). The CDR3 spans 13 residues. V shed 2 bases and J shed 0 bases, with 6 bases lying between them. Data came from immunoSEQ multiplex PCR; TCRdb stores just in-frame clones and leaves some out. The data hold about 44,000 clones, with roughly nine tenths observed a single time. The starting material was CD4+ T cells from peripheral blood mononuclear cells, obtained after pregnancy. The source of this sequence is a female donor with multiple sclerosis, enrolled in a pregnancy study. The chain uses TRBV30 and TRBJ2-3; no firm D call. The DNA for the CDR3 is TGTGCCTGGAGTTCCGGGAGCACAGATACGCAGTATTTT. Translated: CAWSSGSTDTQYF.